One sample yielded the 20 T cell receptor beta chains listed below, sequenced in a study of cytomegalovirus exposure and HLA in healthy donors. The PCR ran on 60 Vbeta and 13 Jbeta primers. TCRdb keeps only in-frame clones here, not all; method: immunoSEQ multiplex PCR. The sample has 80,000 to 100,000 clones, less than 80% seen once; the top ten hold around 24%. The sample comprised PBMCs. Every receptor here comes from a young man in good health and CMV-seropositive.

As to this clone: An end of the junction does not agree with germline; a read error may underlie this. The V and J genes are TRBV5-4 and TRBJ2-2; 11 bases line up with TRBD1. CDR1 is SGHNT and CDR2 is YYREEE in the germline V gene (reference sequence). The CDR3 is made up of 15 amino acids. The CDR3 spells CASSLDRGRTGELFF. The DNA for the CDR3 is TGTGCCAGCAGTTTGGACAGGGGGCGCACCGGGGAGCTGTTTTTT.

This chain joins TRBV2 and TRBJ2-5, with TRBD1 identical over 11 bases. With V trimmed by 6 bases and J by 5 bases, 8 bases remained unmatched. The V gene's germline CDR1 is SNHLY and CDR2 FYNNEI. This CDR3 is built from 15 residues. Here the CDR3 reads CASRGQGGFGETQYF. The CDR3 region has the DNA TGTGCCAGCAGGGGACAGGGGGGCTTCGGGGAGACCCAGTACTTC. Full variable domain (remainder filled in from reference TRBV2 and TRBJ2-5): EPEVTQTPSHQVTQMGQEVILRCVPISNHLYFYWYRQILGQKVEFLVSFYNNEISEKSEIFDDQFSVERPDGSNFTLKIRSTKLEDSAMYFCASRGQGGFGETQYFGPGTRLLVL.

This clone was detected once. This chain joins TRBV5-1 and TRBJ2-1; a possible D gene is TRBD1 (6 bases). Germline V gene sequence: CDR1 SGHRS, CDR2 YFSETQ. With 1 base removed from V and 6 bases from J, the gap between germline ends came to 8 bases. The CDR3 is made up of 13 amino acids. For the CDR3, the DNA is TGCGCCAGCAGCTTGATCAGGGGCAATGAGCAGTTCTTC. Amino acids: CASSLIRGNEQFF.

This chain uses TRBV5-4 with TRBJ2-7; 7 bases match TRBD2. Germline V gene sequence: CDR1 SGHNT, CDR2 YYREEE (reference sequence). Losses at the gene ends were 9 bases for V and 3 bases for J; bases not matched to a gene: 21. The CDR3 is 17 amino acids. The CDR3 sequence: CATSSSGVRRAIYEQYF. Written as DNA, the CDR3 is TGTGCCACCAGTTCTAGCGGTGTAAGGCGGGCAATCTACGAGCAGTACTTC.

The count of this clone is one. This chain connects TRBV7-6 to TRBJ2-3; 9 positions agree with TRBD2. Trimming took 1 base from V and 2 from J; bases not matched to a gene: 4. Per germline, CDR1 SGHVS and CDR2 FNYEAQ. CDR3 length: 16 amino acids. The CDR3, as DNA: TGTGCCAGCAGCTTAGGGCTAGCGGGGTTCACAGATACGCAGTATTTT. Its protein is CASSLGLAGFTDTQYF.

V gene TRBV10-3 combines with J gene TRBJ2-7; TRBD1 aligns across 12 bases. Germline CDR1 is ENHRY and CDR2 is SYGVKD. V shed 6 bases and J 3 bases; nucleotides not matched to a gene: 3. The CDR3 has 14 residues. The DNA of the CDR3 is TGTGCCATCAGGGGGACAGGGGGCCTCTACGAGCAGTACTTC. Its protein product is CAIRGTGGLYEQYF.

For this clone: One end of the junction fails to match germline, which may point to a read error. The chain links TRBV7-3 to TRBJ2-1; 10 bases are a match to TRBD2. CDR3 length: 16 residues. The germline CDR1 and CDR2 sequences are SGHTA and FQGTGA. Here the CDR3 reads CASSPRRLAGYSEQFF. As DNA, the CDR3 is TGTGCCAGCAGCCCCCGTCGACTAGCGGGCTACAGTGAGCAGTTCTTC. Based on the CDR3 plus reference TRBV7-3 and TRBJ2-1, the full variable domain is GAGVSQTPSNKVTEKGKYVELRCDPISGHTALYWYRQSLGQGPEFLIYFQGTGAADDSGLPNDRFFAVRPEGSVSTLKIQRTERGDSAVYLCASSPRRLAGYSEQFFGPGTRLTVL.

The gene calls are TRBV9 and TRBJ1-5, with D hard to call. The V end was cut by 4 bases, the J end by 5 bases, with 16 bases between. The CDR3 consists of 15 residues. Germline V gene lookup returns CDR1 SGDLS and CDR2 YYNGEE. The CDR3 here is CASSLSPGVDQPQHF. CDR3 sequence (DNA): TGTGCCAGCAGCTTAAGCCCCGGGGTAGATCAGCCCCAGCATTTT. Filled out from reference TRBV9 and TRBJ1-5, the complete variable domain reads DSGVTQTPKHLITATGQRVTLRCSPRSGDLSVYWYQQSLDQGLQFLIQYYNGEERAKGNILERFSAQQFPDLHSELNLSSLELGDSALYFCASSLSPGVDQPQHFGDGTRLSIL.

The chain couples TRBV7-3 to TRBJ2-3; perhaps TRBD2 as D (6 bases). In germline, CDR1 is SGHTA, CDR2 FQGTGA. The V end was cut by 7 bases, the J end by 0 bases, with 11 bases between. The CDR3 has 14 amino acids. CDR3 sequence (DNA): TGTGCCAGCACCTCAGGGAGGAGCACAGATACGCAGTATTTT. Encoded protein: CASTSGRSTDTQYF. Looking up the rest from reference TRBV7-3 and TRBJ2-3 gives the full variable domain: GAGVSQTPSNKVTEKGKYVELRCDPISGHTALYWYRQSLGQGPEFLIYFQGTGAADDSGLPNDRFFAVRPEGSVSTLKIQRTERGDSAVYLCASTSGRSTDTQYFGPGTRLTVL.

J is TRBJ2-2 and V is TRBV7-2; 14 positions match TRBD2. This CDR3 is 17 amino acids long. The junction had 6 bases not matched to a gene; V was cut back by 5 bases and J by 4 bases. Germline-derived CDR1 and CDR2 are SGHTA and FQGNSA. The CDR3 protein is CASSPPGLAGVTGELFF. The DNA of the CDR3 is TGTGCCAGCAGCCCCCCGGGACTAGCGGGAGTCACCGGGGAGCTGTTTTTT.

V and J are TRBV30 and TRBJ2-5; D gene ambiguous. V lost 0 bases, J lost 5 bases, and 10 bases lay in between. This CDR3 region has 13 residues. Germline-derived CDR1 and CDR2 are GTSNPN and SVGIG (reference sequence). The CDR3 here is CAWSVPNTETQYF. In nucleotides, the CDR3 is TGTGCCTGGAGTGTACCAAACACGGAGACCCAGTACTTC.

The V call is TRBV15, the J call TRBJ1-1; a possible D gene is TRBD1 (6 bases). The ends were cut back, 0 bases at V and 0 bases at J, with 8 bases in the middle. The CDR3 contains 15 residues. The germline gives CDR1 LNHNV, CDR2 YYDKDF (reference sequence). In nucleotides, the CDR3 is TGTGCCACCAGCAGAGATCAGGGGCTGAACACTGAAGCTTTCTTT. This translates into CATSRDQGLNTEAFF.

The chain uses TRBV4-3 and TRBJ2-3; 11 bases line up with TRBD2. The V gene's germline CDR1 is LGHNA and CDR2 YSLEER. The V segment lost 0 bases and the J segment 10 bases; nucleotides outside the gene matches: 12. The CDR3 is 17 amino acids. CDR3 region: CASSQEIGLAGWGAQYF. The CDR3 nucleotides read TGCGCCAGCAGCCAAGAGATAGGACTAGCGGGCTGGGGGGCGCAGTATTTT.

The genes are TRBV5-1 and TRBJ2-1, with D tentatively TRBD2 (5 bases). With 1 base removed from V and 0 bases from J, the gap between germline ends came to 11 bases. CDR3 length: 16 amino acids. Germline-derived CDR1 and CDR2 are SGHRS and YFSETQ. CDR3 region: CASSLQERSSYNEQFF. The CDR3 nucleotides read TGCGCCAGCAGCTTGCAGGAGCGGAGCTCCTACAATGAGCAGTTCTTC.

The rearrangement links TRBV5-8 to TRBJ2-5; D is perhaps TRBD1 (5 bases). Germline CDR1 is SGHTS and CDR2 is YDEGEE. Trimming took off 0 bases at V and 1 base at J, with 7 bases between the two ends. The CDR3 contains 14 residues. This CDR3 is CASSLDQGQETQYF. CDR3 DNA: TGTGCCAGCAGCTTGGACCAGGGCCAAGAGACCCAGTACTTC.

This clone is classed as medium-sized. The V gene is TRBV29-1, the J gene TRBJ2-1, with 10 bases that match TRBD2. This CDR3 is built from 14 residues. V was pared by 8 bases and J by 7 bases, with 11 bases of the junction left unmatched. Germline V gene lookup returns CDR1 SQVTM and CDR2 ANQGSEA. The CDR3 loop reads CSSERGGPGNEQFF. The CDR3 nucleotides read TGCAGCTCAGAGCGGGGGGGCCCCGGGAATGAGCAGTTCTTC.

The V and J genes are TRBV29-1 and TRBJ2-7; 7 nucleotides agree with TRBD1. V lost 7 bases and J lost 4; bases outside the gene matches: 13. There are 14 residues in the CDR3. Germline lookup yields CDR1 SQVTM and CDR2 ANQGSEA. The DNA of the CDR3 is TGCAGCGCCCGGGCCGGGACAGACGGATACGAGCAGTACTTC. Translated, it gives CSARAGTDGYEQYF.

The chain links TRBV4-1 to TRBJ1-6; D gene unclear. The germline V and J ends were trimmed by 1 base and 4 bases, with 17 bases remaining between them. Germline CDR1 is MGHRA and CDR2 is YSYEKL. The CDR3 has 18 residues. The CDR3 nucleotides are TGCGCCAGCAGCCAAGGAGGGCCGATCACCTCTTATAATTCACCCCTCCACTTT. Its protein product is CASSQGGPITSYNSPLHF.

The chain is built from TRBV28 and TRBJ2-7; possibly TRBD2 for D (5 bases). V was clipped by 6 bases and J by 7 bases, with 10 bases between them. This CDR3 comprises 11 residues. Germline assignment: CDR1 MDHEN and CDR2 SYDVKM. CDR3 coding DNA: TGTGCCAGCAGCCTTCGGGGTGAGCAGTACTTC. It translates to CASSLRGEQYF.

The rearrangement joins TRBV27 to TRBJ2-1, with unresolved D. The CDR3 consists of 14 residues. V lost 0 bases and J 10 bases, leaving 13 bases between the germline ends. CDR1 MNHEY and CDR2 SMNVEV come from the germline V gene (reference sequence). The CDR3 is CASSLSNGIGEQFF. CDR3 in DNA: TGTGCCAGCAGTTTATCGAATGGTATCGGGGAGCAGTTCTTC.